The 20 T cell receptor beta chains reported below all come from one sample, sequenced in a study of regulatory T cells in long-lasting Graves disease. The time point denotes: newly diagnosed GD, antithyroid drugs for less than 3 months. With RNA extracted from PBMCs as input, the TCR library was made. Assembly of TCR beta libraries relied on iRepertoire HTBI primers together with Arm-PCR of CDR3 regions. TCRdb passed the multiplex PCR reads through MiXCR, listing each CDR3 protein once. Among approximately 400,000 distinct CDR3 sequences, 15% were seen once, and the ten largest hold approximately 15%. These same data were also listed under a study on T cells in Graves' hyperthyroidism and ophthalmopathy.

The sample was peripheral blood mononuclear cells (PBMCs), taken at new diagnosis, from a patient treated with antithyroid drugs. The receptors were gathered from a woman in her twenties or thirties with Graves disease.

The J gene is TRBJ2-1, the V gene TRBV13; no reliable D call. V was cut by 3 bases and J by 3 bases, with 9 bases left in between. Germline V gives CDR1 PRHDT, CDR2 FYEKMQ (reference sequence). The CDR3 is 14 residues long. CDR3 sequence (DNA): TGTGCCAGCAGCTTGTGGTACCGCTACAATGAGCAGTTCTTC. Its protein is CASSLWYRYNEQFF.

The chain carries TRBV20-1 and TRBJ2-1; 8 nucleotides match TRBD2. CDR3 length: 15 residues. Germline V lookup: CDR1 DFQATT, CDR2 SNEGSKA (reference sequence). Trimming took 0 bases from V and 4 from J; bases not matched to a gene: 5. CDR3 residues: CSAREAGGGYNEQFF. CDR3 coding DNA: TGCAGTGCTAGAGAGGCGGGAGGTGGGTACAATGAGCAGTTCTTC.

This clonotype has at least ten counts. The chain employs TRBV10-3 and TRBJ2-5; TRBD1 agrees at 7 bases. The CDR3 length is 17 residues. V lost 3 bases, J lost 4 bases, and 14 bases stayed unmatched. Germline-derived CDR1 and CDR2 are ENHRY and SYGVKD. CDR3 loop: CAISDPGLGGSGETQYF. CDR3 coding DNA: TGTGCCATCAGTGACCCCGGTTTAGGGGGCTCGGGAGAGACCCAGTACTTC.

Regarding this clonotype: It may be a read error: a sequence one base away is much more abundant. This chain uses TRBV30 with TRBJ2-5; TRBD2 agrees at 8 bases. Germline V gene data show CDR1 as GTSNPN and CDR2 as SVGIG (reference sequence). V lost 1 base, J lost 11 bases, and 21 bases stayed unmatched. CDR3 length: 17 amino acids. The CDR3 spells CAWSARRGREGEWEQYF. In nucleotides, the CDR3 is TGTGCCTGGAGTGCTCGACGGGGACGGGAGGGGGAGTGGGAGCAGTACTTC.

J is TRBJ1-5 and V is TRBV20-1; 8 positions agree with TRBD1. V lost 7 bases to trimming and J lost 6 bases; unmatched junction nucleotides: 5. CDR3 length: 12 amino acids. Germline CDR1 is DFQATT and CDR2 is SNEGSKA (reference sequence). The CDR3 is CSVSGGVQPQHF. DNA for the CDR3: TGCAGTGTATCAGGGGGCGTTCAGCCCCAGCATTTT.

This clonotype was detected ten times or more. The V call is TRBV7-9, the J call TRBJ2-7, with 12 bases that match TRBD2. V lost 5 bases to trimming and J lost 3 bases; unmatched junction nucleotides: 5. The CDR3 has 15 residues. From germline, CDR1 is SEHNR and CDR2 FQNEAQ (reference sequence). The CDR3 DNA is TGTGCCAGCAGCCCTGGACTAGCGGGATTCTACGAGCAGTACTTC. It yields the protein CASSPGLAGFYEQYF.

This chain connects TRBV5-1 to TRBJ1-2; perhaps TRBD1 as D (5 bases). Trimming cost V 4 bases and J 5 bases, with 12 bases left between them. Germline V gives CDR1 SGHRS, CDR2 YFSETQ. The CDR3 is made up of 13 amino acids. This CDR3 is CASSSTPGYGYTF. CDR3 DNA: TGCGCCAGCAGCAGTACTCCAGGGTATGGCTACACCTTC.

In DNA, the CDR3 is TGCGCCAGCAGCTTGACCCCGGACAGGGGCACCGGGGAGCTGTTTTTT. It yields the protein CASSLTPDRGTGELFF. The V call is TRBV5-1, the J call TRBJ2-2, with 9 positions matching TRBD1. V shed 1 base and J 4 bases; nucleotides not matched to a gene: 5. From germline, CDR1 is SGHRS and CDR2 YFSETQ. The CDR3 has 16 residues.

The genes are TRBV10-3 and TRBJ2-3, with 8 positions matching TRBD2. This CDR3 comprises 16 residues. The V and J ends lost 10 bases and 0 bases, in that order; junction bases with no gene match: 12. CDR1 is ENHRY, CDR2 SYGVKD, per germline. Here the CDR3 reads CATARTSTSSTDTQYF. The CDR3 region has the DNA TGTGCCACAGCGCGGACTAGCACCAGTAGCACAGATACGCAGTATTTT.

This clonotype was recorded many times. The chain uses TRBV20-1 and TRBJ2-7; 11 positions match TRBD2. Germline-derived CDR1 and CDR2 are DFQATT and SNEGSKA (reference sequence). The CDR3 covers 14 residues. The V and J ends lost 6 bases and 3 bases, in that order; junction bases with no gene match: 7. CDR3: CSALGTSGGYEQYF. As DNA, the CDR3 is TGCAGTGCCCTGGGAACTAGCGGGGGCTACGAGCAGTACTTC.

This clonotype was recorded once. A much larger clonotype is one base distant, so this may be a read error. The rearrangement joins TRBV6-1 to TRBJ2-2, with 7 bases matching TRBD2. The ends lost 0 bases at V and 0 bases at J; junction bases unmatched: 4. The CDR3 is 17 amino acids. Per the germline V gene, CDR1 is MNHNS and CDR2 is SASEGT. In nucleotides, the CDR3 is TGTGCCAGCAGTGAAGCGGCCAGCGGGGCGAACACCGGGGAGCTGTTTTTT. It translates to CASSEAASGANTGELFF.

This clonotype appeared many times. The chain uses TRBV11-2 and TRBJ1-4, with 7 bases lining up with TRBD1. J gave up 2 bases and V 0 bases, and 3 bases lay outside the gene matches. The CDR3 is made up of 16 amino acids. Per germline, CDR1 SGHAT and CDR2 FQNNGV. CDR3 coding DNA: TGTGCCAGCAGCTTAGAGACAGGGTGGACTAATGAAAAACTGTTTTTT. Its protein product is CASSLETGWTNEKLFF.

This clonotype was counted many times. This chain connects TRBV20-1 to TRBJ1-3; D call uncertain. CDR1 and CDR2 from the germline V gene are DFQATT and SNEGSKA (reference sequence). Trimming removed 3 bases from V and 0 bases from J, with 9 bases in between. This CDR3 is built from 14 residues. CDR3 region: CSASPAASGNTIYF. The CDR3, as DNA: TGCAGTGCTAGCCCTGCTGCCTCTGGAAACACCATATATTTT.

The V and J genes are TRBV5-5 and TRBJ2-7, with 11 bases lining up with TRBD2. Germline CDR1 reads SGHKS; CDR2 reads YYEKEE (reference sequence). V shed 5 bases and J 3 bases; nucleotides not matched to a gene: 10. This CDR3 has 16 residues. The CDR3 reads CASRGGPSGRYYEQYF. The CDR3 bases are TGTGCCAGCAGGGGGGGGCCTAGCGGGAGGTACTACGAGCAGTACTTC.

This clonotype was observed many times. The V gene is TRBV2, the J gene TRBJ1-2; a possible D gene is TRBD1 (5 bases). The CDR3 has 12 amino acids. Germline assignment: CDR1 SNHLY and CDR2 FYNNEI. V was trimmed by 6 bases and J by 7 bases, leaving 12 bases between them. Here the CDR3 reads CASRQGSFGYTF. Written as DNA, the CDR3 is TGTGCCAGCAGGCAGGGAAGCTTTGGCTACACCTTC.

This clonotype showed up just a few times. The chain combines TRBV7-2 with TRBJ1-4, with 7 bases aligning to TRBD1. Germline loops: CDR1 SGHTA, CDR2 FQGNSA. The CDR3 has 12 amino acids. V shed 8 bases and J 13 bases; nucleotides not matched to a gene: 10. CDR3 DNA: TGTGCCAGCGGGACAGCGGTCGGGGTACTGTTTTTT. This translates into CASGTAVGVLFF.

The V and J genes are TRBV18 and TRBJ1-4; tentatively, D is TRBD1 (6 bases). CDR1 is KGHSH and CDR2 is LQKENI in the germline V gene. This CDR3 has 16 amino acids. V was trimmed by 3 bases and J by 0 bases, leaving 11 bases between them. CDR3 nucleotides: TGTGCCAGCTCACCCAGACAGGCCGCAACTAATGAAAAACTGTTTTTT. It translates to CASSPRQAATNEKLFF.

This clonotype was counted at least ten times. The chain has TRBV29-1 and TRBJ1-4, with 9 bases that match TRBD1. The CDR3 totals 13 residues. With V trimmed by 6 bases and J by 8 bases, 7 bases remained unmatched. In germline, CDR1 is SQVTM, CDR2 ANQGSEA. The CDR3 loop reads CSVGGTGLEKLFF. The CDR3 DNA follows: TGCAGCGTCGGGGGGACAGGGTTGGAAAAACTGTTTTTT.

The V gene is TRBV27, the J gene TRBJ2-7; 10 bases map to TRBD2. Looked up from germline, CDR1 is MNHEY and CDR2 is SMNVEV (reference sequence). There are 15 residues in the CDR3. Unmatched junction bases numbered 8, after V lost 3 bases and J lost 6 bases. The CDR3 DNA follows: TGTGCCAGCAGTTTGGGAGCGGGAGGGCCGAGCGAGCAGTACTTC. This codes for CASSLGAGGPSEQYF.

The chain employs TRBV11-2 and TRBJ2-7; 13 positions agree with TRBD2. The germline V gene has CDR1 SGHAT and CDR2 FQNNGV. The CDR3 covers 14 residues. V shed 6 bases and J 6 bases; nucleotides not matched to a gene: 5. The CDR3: CASSGLAGVFEQYF. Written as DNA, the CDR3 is TGTGCCAGCAGTGGACTAGCGGGAGTTTTCGAGCAGTACTTC.